The 11 T cell receptor beta chains below all came from one sample that was sequenced in a study of cytomegalovirus exposure and HLA in healthy donors. It was with 60 Vbeta and 13 Jbeta primers that the PCR ran. Repertoires were generated with immunoSEQ multiplex PCR, while TCRdb's copy carries only in-frame clones and drops some. The sample holds some 110,000 clones, 8.5% to 10% seen once. Sequencing used PBMCs. Source of these receptors: a man between 25 and 39 years old in good health and CMV-seronegative.

The CDR3 here is CSVVETGASYEQYF. In DNA form, the CDR3 reads TGCAGCGTCGTCGAGACAGGGGCTTCTTACGAGCAGTACTTC. This chain uses TRBV29-1 with TRBJ2-7, with 8 bases lining up with TRBD1. J lost 4 bases, V lost 6 bases, and 11 bases had no gene match. CDR1 is SQVTM and CDR2 is ANQGSEA in the germline V gene. The CDR3 covers 14 residues.

This chain links TRBV5-5 with TRBJ2-2; TRBD1 matches at 7 bases. CDR1 is SGHKS and CDR2 is YYEKEE in the germline V gene (reference sequence). The CDR3 sequence is 16 residues long. J gave up 6 bases and V 4 bases, and 12 bases lay outside the gene matches. The CDR3 nucleotides are TGTGCCAGCAGCCCCCAGGGGACAGTACGGGCCGGGGAGCTGTTTTTT. Protein: CASSPQGTVRAGELFF.

This chain links TRBV11-2 with TRBJ2-7; 10 bases fit TRBD2. CDR1 is SGHAT, CDR2 FQNNGV, per germline. The V segment lost 6 bases and the J segment 0 bases; nucleotides outside the gene matches: 8. The CDR3 has 16 amino acids. In nucleotides, the CDR3 is TGTGCCAGCAGAAATGCCGGGACTAGCGCCTCCTACGAGCAGTACTTC. Residues: CASRNAGTSASYEQYF.

The gene calls are TRBV9 and TRBJ2-3, with D maybe TRBD2 (5 bases). CDR1 and CDR2 from the germline V gene are SGDLS and YYNGEE. There are 13 residues in the CDR3. The V end lost 4 bases, the J end lost 6 bases, and 12 bases lay between the germline ends. In DNA form, the CDR3 reads TGTGCCAGCAGCCCCCGGACGGGGGATACGCAGTATTTT. This gives the protein CASSPRTGDTQYF.

This clone showed up just a few times. The gene calls are TRBV6-5 and TRBJ1-1, with D perhaps TRBD1 (6 bases). The CDR3 loop spans 11 amino acids. Germline CDR1 and CDR2: MNHEY and SVGAGI. With 0 bases removed from V and 12 bases from J, the gap between germline ends came to 8 bases. The CDR3 DNA is TGTGCCAGCAGTTACTCGACAGGAACTTTCTTT. Protein sequence: CASSYSTGTFF.

The rearrangement uses TRBV5-6 and TRBJ1-5, with D possibly matching TRBD1 (5 bases). The CDR3 is 15 amino acids. Germline loops: CDR1 SGHDT, CDR2 YYEEEE. Trimming removed 2 bases from V and 1 base from J, with 10 bases in between. The CDR3 nucleotides read TGTGCCAGCAGCTTCTTATCAGGGAGCAATCAGCCCCAGCATTTT. This sequence encodes CASSFLSGSNQPQHF.

This clone showed up just a few times. This chain connects TRBV19 to TRBJ1-2; perhaps TRBD1 as D (6 bases). This CDR3 has 12 amino acids. Trimming shortened V by 6 bases and J by 6 bases, and 11 bases separated the two germline ends. Looked up from germline, CDR1 is LNHDA and CDR2 is SQIVND (reference sequence). The CDR3 bases are TGTGCCAGTAGCCCCCCAGGGGATGGCTACACCTTC. As protein: CASSPPGDGYTF.

The genes are TRBV5-1 and TRBJ2-1; D unresolved. Trimming removed 2 bases from V and 8 bases from J, with 11 bases in between. CDR3 length: 13 residues. Germline lookup yields CDR1 SGHRS and CDR2 YFSETQ. In DNA form, the CDR3 reads TGCGCCAGCAGCTTCTCTAGTGTCGATGAGCAGTTCTTC. This gives the protein CASSFSSVDEQFF.

V is TRBV30 and J is TRBJ1-5, with a weak D call TRBD1 (5 bases). The germline V and J ends were trimmed by 2 bases and 0 bases, with 14 bases remaining between them. This CDR3 has 16 amino acids. Germline V gene data show CDR1 as GTSNPN and CDR2 as SVGIG (reference sequence). CDR3 in DNA: TGTGCCTGGAGTCCCAGACAGCTGCTTAGCAATCAGCCCCAGCATTTT. It encodes CAWSPRQLLSNQPQHF.

This clone has more than one count but fewer than ten. V is TRBV9 and J is TRBJ1-4, with D perhaps TRBD1 (5 bases). CDR3 length: 16 amino acids. V was cut by 2 bases and J by 12 bases, with 23 bases left in between. Germline CDR1 SGDLS, CDR2 YYNGEE. As DNA, the CDR3 is TGTGCCAGCAGCGTGGACGTGCTTGGGGGGGACTCGGAACTGTTTTTT. It yields the protein CASSVDVLGGDSELFF. The complete variable domain, with remaining parts taken from reference TRBV9 and TRBJ1-4, reads DSGVTQTPKHLITATGQRVTLRCSPRSGDLSVYWYQQSLDQGLQFLIQYYNGEERAKGNILERFSAQQFPDLHSELNLSSLELGDSALYFCASSVDVLGGDSELFFGSGTQLSVL.

This clone turned up a few times. In nucleotides, the CDR3 is TGTGCCAGCAGCCAACTAGGGGGCGAGCAGTTCTTC. Protein product: CASSQLGGEQFF. The chain joins TRBV6-5 to TRBJ2-1; 7 positions agree with TRBD1. The CDR3 is 12 residues long. Germline V gives CDR1 MNHEY, CDR2 SVGAGI. V lost 6 bases to trimming and J lost 10 bases; unmatched junction nucleotides: 6.